This T cell receptor beta chain was identified during a study of blood T cell repertoires in COVID-19 (dated by TCRdb to the early 2020s). At the level of the whole study: Samples from collaborators originated in the United States, Italy and Spain and spanned both the acute and convalescent phases of COVID-19. The samples were drawn from two sources: the first 160 participants of the ongoing ImmuneRACE study, and 1,200 or so subjects contributed by 6 global collaborators. The dataset comprised deeply sampled blood TCRbeta repertoires from subjects exposed to, actively infected with, or recovered from COVID-19. A de-identified subject ID, COVID-19 status, age in years and sex were almost always included in the sample metadata. Where HLA class I and class II types were available, the types were taken from metadata supplied by the sample provider, not from assay-based typing. The material from the prospective study consisted of cDNA or gDNA derived from T cells, B-cell-depleted T cells, or PBMCs. The repertoires were released in a freely available public database meant as a resource for research on the immune response to SARS-CoV-2.

The collaborating institutions used their own protocols to collect whole blood in K2EDTA tubes. Collaborator samples were shipped for TCRbeta analysis as frozen whole blood, isolated PBMCs, or DNA extracted from either sample type. Summary of the overall study and its limitations: The amount of clinical and demographic metadata varied by source and participant and was provided uncurated.

Points on this clone: Its antigen is not yet known. No base-level quality is on record; no much larger clone is a single base apart.

Measured from the cysteine to the phenylalanine, the CDR3 is 14 residues long. The only DNA kept is the CDR3, 42 bases in frame from the first base. From the germline V gene, CDR1 is KGHSH and CDR2 is LQKENI. V and J are truncated by 2 bases and 5 bases respectively, leaving an intervening sequence of 12 bases. TCRbeta CDR3 regions were amplified from genomic DNA using the immunoSEQ Assay, a bias-controlled multiplex PCR. The authors' analysis ran thus. Nucleated cell counts per sample were estimated from amplification of reference gene primers within the assay. To quantify the absolute abundance of each unique TCRbeta CDR3 rearrangement, sequence reads were collapsed and filtered. Productive Simpson clonality was computed per sample as the square root of Simpson's diversity index over productive rearrangements. TCRdb limited this immuneACCESS table to in-frame rearrangements with V and J called. A share of clones is missing; checked studies link under half to unresolved V genes, and the rest is unexplained. From that table come the V and J calls and clone size; the DNA was used to work out D and trimming. The sample yields approximately 90,000 clones; roughly 86% were counted once. The top ten hold approximately 1.3% of the sample.

The rearranged segments are TRBV18 and TRBJ1-1; the D segment cannot be called with confidence. Sequencing was done on a sample of peripheral blood. This sequence was found in a woman of 80 years or more with acute or convalescent COVID-19. The CDR3 here reads CASSPVSSGTEAFF. The DNA sequence is as follows: TGTGCCAGCTCACCAGTTAGTTCCGGGACTGAAGCTTTCTTT.